The present entry profiles one T cell receptor beta chain with its context. Patients in Seattle were enrolled during active infection, then followed longitudinally. Trimming took 5 bases from V and 4 from J; bases not matched to a gene: 7. In germline, CDR1 is MNHEY, CDR2 SVGEGT. CDR3 length: 15 residues. This entry belongs to a study of blood T cell repertoires in COVID-19. Per the original data handling: Using reference gene primer amplification, nucleated cell counts were estimated. Repertoires were generated with immunoSEQ multiplex PCR, while TCRdb's copy carries only in-frame clones and drops some. V and J calls and clone size are as listed in that table; D and trimming were resolved from the DNA. This table holds roughly 200,000 clones, around 80% found once.

Sample: peripheral blood. This TCR derives from a woman older than 75 with COVID-19, enrolled during active disease. The chain links TRBV6-2 or TRBV6-3 to TRBJ2-2; 7 positions match TRBD1. As DNA, the CDR3 is TGTGCCAGCAGTAGAGGGGGCGCGTTCACCGGGGAGCTGTTTTTT. Translating gives CASSRGGAFTGELFF.